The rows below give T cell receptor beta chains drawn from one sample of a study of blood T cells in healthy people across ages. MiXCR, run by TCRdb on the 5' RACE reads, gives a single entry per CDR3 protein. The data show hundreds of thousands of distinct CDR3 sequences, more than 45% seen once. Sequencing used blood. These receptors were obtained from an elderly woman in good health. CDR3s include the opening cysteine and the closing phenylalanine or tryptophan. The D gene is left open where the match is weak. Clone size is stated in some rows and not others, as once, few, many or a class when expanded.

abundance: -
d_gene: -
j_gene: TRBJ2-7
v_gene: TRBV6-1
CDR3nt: TGTGCCAGCAGTGAAGCTGGGCCCTCATGGGGTTACGAGCAGTACTTC
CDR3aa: CASSEAGPSWGYEQYF

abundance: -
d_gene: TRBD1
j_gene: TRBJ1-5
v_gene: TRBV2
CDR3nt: TGTGCCAGCAGTGGGGACAGGGGTACTCAGCCCCAGCATTTT
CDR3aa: CASSGDRGTQPQHF

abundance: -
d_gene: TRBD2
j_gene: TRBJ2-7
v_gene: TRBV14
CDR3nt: TGTGCCAGCAGCCATTACCCCGGGACTAGCGGGAGAGCGTACAATGAGCAGTACTTC
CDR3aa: CASSHYPGTSGRAYNEQYF

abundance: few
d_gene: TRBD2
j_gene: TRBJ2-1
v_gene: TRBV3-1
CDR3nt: TGTGCCAGCAGACCTGGGGACTACCGAGGGGAGGAGACCCAGTTCTTC
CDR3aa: CASRPGDYRGEETQFF

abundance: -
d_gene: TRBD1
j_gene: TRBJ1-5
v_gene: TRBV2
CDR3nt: TGTGCCAGCAGAGCAGGGGGCGCGGGTAGCAATCAGCCCCAGCATTTT
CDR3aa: CASRAGGAGSNQPQHF

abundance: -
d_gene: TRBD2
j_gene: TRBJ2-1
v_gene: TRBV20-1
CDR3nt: TGCAGTGCTAAGGGACTAGCGGGGGGTAGTGAGCAGTTCTTC
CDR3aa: CSAKGLAGGSEQFF

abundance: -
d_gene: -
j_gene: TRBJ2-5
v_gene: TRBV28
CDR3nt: TGTGCCAGCAGAACGGACAGGGAGGGTAAAGAGACCCAGTACTTC
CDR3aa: CASRTDREGKETQYF

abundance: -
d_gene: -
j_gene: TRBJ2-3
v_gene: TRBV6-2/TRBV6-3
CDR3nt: TGTGCCAGCAGTTACTCGATTATTGGTACGCAGTATTTT
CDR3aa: CASSYSIIGTQYF

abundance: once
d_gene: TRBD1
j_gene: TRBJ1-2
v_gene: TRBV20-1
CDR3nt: TGCAGTGCTAGTCACAGGGGATCTAACTATGGCTACACCTTC
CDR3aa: CSASHRGSNYGYTF

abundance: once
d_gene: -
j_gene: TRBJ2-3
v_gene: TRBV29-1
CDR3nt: TGCAGCGGGGGGGCAGGGACCACAGATACGCAGTATTTT
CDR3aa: CSGGAGTTDTQYF

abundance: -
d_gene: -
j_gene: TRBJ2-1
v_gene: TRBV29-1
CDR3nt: TGCAGCGTAGACCGGGGCGCAGGTGATGAGCAGTTCTTC
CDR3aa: CSVDRGAGDEQFF

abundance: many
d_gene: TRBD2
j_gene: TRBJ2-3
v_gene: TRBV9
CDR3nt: TGTGCCAGCAGCGTAGCCTTGAGGGACTATTCTAGCACAGATACGCAGTATTTT
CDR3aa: CASSVALRDYSSTDTQYF

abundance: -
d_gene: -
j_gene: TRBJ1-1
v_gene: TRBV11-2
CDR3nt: TGTGCCAGCAGCCCCCGGGGATCTAACACTGAAGCTTTCTTT
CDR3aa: CASSPRGSNTEAFF

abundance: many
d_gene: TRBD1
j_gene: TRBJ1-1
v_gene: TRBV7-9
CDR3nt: TGTGCCAGCAGACAGGACAGGGATGGCACTGAAGCTTTCTTT
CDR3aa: CASRQDRDGTEAFF

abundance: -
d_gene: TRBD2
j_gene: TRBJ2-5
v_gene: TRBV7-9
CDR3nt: TGTGCCAGCAGCTCCGCGGCGGGACTAGCTCCCCATGAGCAGTACTTC
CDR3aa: CASSSAAGLAPHEQYF

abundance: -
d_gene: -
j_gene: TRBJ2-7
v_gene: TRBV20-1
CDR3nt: TGCAGTGCTAGAGATCAGGACGGCCACTACGAGCAGTACTTC
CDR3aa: CSARDQDGHYEQYF

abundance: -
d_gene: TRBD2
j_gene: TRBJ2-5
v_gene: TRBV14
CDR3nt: TGTGCCAGCAGCCCAATAGCGGGAGGAGGCAATGAGCAGTACTTC
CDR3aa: CASSPIAGGGNEQYF

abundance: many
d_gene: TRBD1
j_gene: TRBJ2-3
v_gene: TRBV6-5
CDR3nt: TGTGCCAGCAGTTACTCGCGGACAAGAACAGGGGACGGAGACACAGATACGCAGTATTTT
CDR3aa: CASSYSRTRTGDGDTDTQYF

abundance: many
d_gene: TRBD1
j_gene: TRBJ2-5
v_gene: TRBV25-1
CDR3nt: TGTGCCAGCAGTCACCCCCCGAGGACAGGAGTTAGGGAGACCCAGTACTTC
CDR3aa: CASSHPPRTGVRETQYF

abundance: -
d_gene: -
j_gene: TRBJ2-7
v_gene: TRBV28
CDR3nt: TGTGCCAGCAGAATCGAGTTCTCCGCGTCCTACGAGCAGTACTTC
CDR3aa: CASRIEFSASYEQYF

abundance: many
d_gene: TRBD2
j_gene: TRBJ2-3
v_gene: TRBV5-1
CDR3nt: TGCGCCAGCAGCTTGCGGACTAGTGGTGATACGCAGTATTTT
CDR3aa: CASSLRTSGDTQYF